Listed below are T cell receptor beta chains from one sample, sequenced in a study of regulatory T cells in long-lasting Graves disease. TCRdb fed the multiplex PCR reads into MiXCR, producing one record per CDR3 protein. Of over 500,000 distinct CDR3 sequences in the sample, less than 20% were seen once. The same sample was also used in a study of T cells in Graves' hyperthyroidism and ophthalmopathy.

The input for sequencing was peripheral blood mononuclear cells (PBMCs), taken at new diagnosis, from a patient treated with antithyroid drugs. These receptors all come from a woman between 25 and 40 years old with Graves disease. Each CDR3 is given with its conserved first and last residue. A D gene is named only where the DNA matches it firmly. Clone size appears in some rows only: once, few, many, or a class for an expanded clone.

>TRBV28|NA|TRBJ2-2|many
TGTGCCAGCCTATCCGGGCCGGGACAAAACACCGGGGAGCTGTTTTTT
CASLSGPGQNTGELFF
>TRBV30|TRBD1|TRBJ2-7|NA
TGTGCCTGGAGGGGGGACAGGGATGGAGAGCAGTACTTC
CAWRGDRDGEQYF
>TRBV28|NA|TRBJ2-1|many
TGTGCCAGCAGCCCCAACCCTCCTCGGGACAATGAGCAGTTCTTC
CASSPNPPRDNEQFF
>TRBV6-1|NA|TRBJ1-2|many
TGTGCCAGCAGTGAATCATTGGGAGACAACTATGGCTACACCTTC
CASSESLGDNYGYTF
>TRBV3-1|NA|TRBJ2-7|NA
TGTGCCAGCAGCCAAACTAGTTTCGCCTACGAGCAGTACTTC
CASSQTSFAYEQYF
>TRBV2|NA|TRBJ2-2|many
TGTGCCAGCAGTGGTTCCGGGGCCGGGGAGCTGTTTTTT
CASSGSGAGELFF
>TRBV5-1|TRBD1|TRBJ1-1|NA
TGCGCCAGCAGCTACCAACAGGGGCCATCCACTGAAGCTTTCTTT
CASSYQQGPSTEAFF
>TRBV4-1|NA|TRBJ1-1|NA
TGCGCCAGCAGCCAAGGAGGGGTAGCTTTCTTT
CASSQGGVAFF
>TRBV5-1|TRBD1|TRBJ1-2|few
TGCGCCAGCAGCTTGCGGGGGGACAGTTCTAACTATGGCTACACCTTC
CASSLRGDSSNYGYTF
>TRBV20-1|NA|TRBJ1-1|many
TGCAGTGCTAGTTCCGGGACGAACACTGAAGCTTTCTTT
CSASSGTNTEAFF
>TRBV20-1|NA|TRBJ2-2|NA
TGCAGTGCCGGGAGAGGGACCGGGGAGCTGTTTTTT
CSAGRGTGELFF
>TRBV25-1|TRBD1|TRBJ2-5|few
TGTGCCAGCAGTGAAGGACAGGGGGCGCAGAACCAGTACTTC
CASSEGQGAQNQYF
>TRBV9|TRBD1|TRBJ2-3|few
TGTGCCAGCAGCGTAGAGGGACAGGGGAGGGATACGCAGTATTTT
CASSVEGQGRDTQYF
>TRBV6-5|TRBD2|TRBJ2-5|many
TGTGCCAGCAGTTACGGGACTAGCGGGCGTCAAGAGACCCAGTACTTC
CASSYGTSGRQETQYF